One and the same sample provided the 2 T cell receptor beta chains below, sequenced in a study of human T cells and chemical hapten exposure. In TCRdb, the RACE reads were re-called with MiXCR into one record per CDR3 protein. There are about 120,000 distinct CDR3 sequences in the sample; about 14% occur only once, and 2.8% lies in the top ten. As to time point: pre-sensitization, week 0. Treatment reported: therapeutic diphenylcyclopropenone sensitization with weekly scalp DPC. The sequenced sample was whole blood, obtained in connection with sensitization to the hapten diphenylcyclopropenone (DPC). The receptors shown here come from a woman between 18 and 30 years old with alopecia areata. Some clones in this sample may be carry-over from other donors' samples.

The chain joins TRBV24-1 to TRBJ1-1; tentatively, D is TRBD1 (5 bases). This CDR3 is built from 13 residues. CDR1 is KGHDR and CDR2 is SFDVKD in the germline V gene. V lost 5 bases to trimming and J lost 7 bases, with 13 bases between them. CDR3 residues: CATSGRRGREAFF. CDR3 coding DNA: TGTGCCACCAGTGGTCGGCGGGGACGTGAAGCTTTCTTT.

This sequence joins TRBV27 and TRBJ1-1; D not resolved. CDR3 length: 15 residues. Germline V lookup: CDR1 MNHEY, CDR2 SMNVEV (reference sequence). The V end lost 0 bases, the J end lost 5 bases, and 13 bases lay between the germline ends. The CDR3 region has the DNA TGTGCCAGCAGTTTATCGGTGGGAGGTAGTACTGAAGCTTTCTTT. This gives the protein CASSLSVGGSTEAFF.